The 7 T cell receptor beta chains reported below all come from one sample, sequenced in a study of T-cell memory formation after mild COVID-19. TCRdb used MiXCR to reprocess the 5' RACE reads, holding one entry per CDR3 protein. Here the sample spans roughly 220,000 distinct CDR3 sequences, around 8.8% being singletons. Sequenced input: PBMCs or a T cell subset sorted from them (not recorded which). The source of these receptors is a young man who had mild COVID-19 (a few samples of this study predate the infection). Cell type and time point are not known.

This chain links TRBV7-2 with TRBJ2-2; TRBD2 agrees at 7 bases. The germline CDR1 and CDR2 sequences are SGHTA and FQGNSA. The CDR3 runs to 15 residues. V trimming: 3 bases; J trimming: 7 bases; junction bases outside the gene matches: 8. Here the CDR3 reads CASSLRAGERGELFF. In DNA form, the CDR3 reads TGTGCCAGCAGCTTGAGGGCGGGGGAGCGCGGGGAGCTGTTTTTT.

The rearrangement joins TRBV29-1 to TRBJ2-1, with TRBD2 identical over 10 bases. Germline V gene sequence: CDR1 SQVTM, CDR2 ANQGSEA. The CDR3 is made up of 14 amino acids. With 4 bases clipped from V and 4 bases from J, the junction kept 4 bases outside the gene matches. Written as DNA, the CDR3 is TGCAGCGTTGGTCCTAGCGGGGGTTACAATGAGCAGTTCTTC. Translating it yields CSVGPSGGYNEQFF.

This clonotype appeared many times. The CDR3 nucleotides are TGTGCCAGCAGTTACTCGACAGGGAGGGAGCAGTTCTTC. Translating it yields CASSYSTGREQFF. V and J are TRBV6-6 and TRBJ2-1; D perhaps matches TRBD1 (7 bases). CDR1 and CDR2 (germline): MNHNY, SVGAGI (reference sequence). The CDR3 sequence is 13 residues long. V shed 0 bases and J shed 10 bases, with 10 bases lying between them.

The chain joins TRBV7-6 to TRBJ1-2; D perhaps matches TRBD1 (6 bases). Trimming stripped 1 base from V and 8 bases from J, with 14 bases between. From germline, CDR1 is SGHVS and CDR2 FNYEAQ. CDR3 length: 14 residues. The CDR3 spells CASSLVGGIEGYTF. The DNA for the CDR3 is TGTGCCAGCAGCTTAGTAGGGGGAATCGAAGGCTACACCTTC.

This clonotype came up a few times. This rearrangement joins TRBV12-5 to TRBJ2-3; a possible D gene is TRBD1 (5 bases). Trimming cost V 0 bases and J 5 bases, with 6 bases left between them. The CDR3 spans 13 residues. Germline V gene data show CDR1 as LGHNT and CDR2 as FRNRAP. CDR3 bases: TGTGCTAGTGGTTTGGTACAGGTAGATACGCAGTATTTT. It is translated as CASGLVQVDTQYF.

This chain connects TRBV4-2 to TRBJ2-5; 10 bases match TRBD2. This CDR3 is 17 amino acids long. With V trimmed by 4 bases and J by 0 bases, 8 bases remained unmatched. Germline CDR1 and CDR2: LGHNA and YNFKEQ. The CDR3 DNA follows: TGTGCCAGCAGCCTCCTCCCCAGCGGGGGGGACCAAGAGACCCAGTACTTC. This sequence encodes CASSLLPSGGDQETQYF.

The rearrangement joins TRBV6-4 to TRBJ1-4; D gene unclear. Germline V gene sequence: CDR1 MRHNA, CDR2 SNTAGT. V was pared by 5 bases and J by 7 bases, with 11 bases between. The length of the CDR3 is 13 residues. CDR3 in amino acids: CASSQVEGEKLFF. The CDR3 region has the DNA TGTGCCAGCAGTCAGGTGGAGGGTGAAAAACTGTTTTTT.